The 21 T cell receptor beta chains below come from one sample, sequenced in a study of regulatory T cells in long-lasting Graves disease. Documented time point: newly diagnosed GD, antithyroid drugs for less than 3 months. RNA from PBMCs was the source of the TCR library. Arm-PCR of CDR3 regions with iRepertoire HTBI primers generated TCR beta libraries. TCRdb passed the multiplex PCR reads through MiXCR, listing each CDR3 protein once. The sample contains 360,000 or so distinct CDR3 sequences, 10% to 15% of which appear only once. This sample also belongs to another study, concerning T cells in Graves' hyperthyroidism and ophthalmopathy.

The sample here was peripheral blood mononuclear cells (PBMCs), taken at new diagnosis, from a patient treated with antithyroid drugs. Receptors were obtained from a woman younger than 35 with Graves disease.

The rearrangement links TRBV7-2 to TRBJ2-7; 9 positions match TRBD2. The CDR3 sequence is 15 residues long. Germline values: CDR1 SGHTA, CDR2 FQGNSA. V lost 3 bases and J lost 3; bases outside the gene matches: 6. CDR3 residues: CASSFAGGGNYEQYV. The CDR3 nucleotides are TGTGCCAGCAGCTTTGCGGGAGGGGGGAACTACGAGCAGTACGTC.

This clonotype was detected only a few times. The chain links TRBV9 to TRBJ2-2; 12 bases are a match to TRBD2. CDR1 is SGDLS, CDR2 YYNGEE, per germline. V trimming: 0 bases; J trimming: 4 bases; junction bases outside the gene matches: 4. The length of the CDR3 is 17 residues. In DNA, the CDR3 is TGTGCCAGCAGCGTAGCGGCACTAGCGGGGGGCACCGGGGAGCTGTTTTTT. Encoded protein: CASSVAALAGGTGELFF.

This clonotype was found many times. The chain joins TRBV20-1 to TRBJ2-3, with TRBD2 matching over 7 bases. Germline V gene sequence: CDR1 DFQATT, CDR2 SNEGSKA (reference sequence). This CDR3 has 13 residues. V shed 6 bases and J 4 bases; nucleotides not matched to a gene: 7. CDR3 coding DNA: TGCAGTGCGACGGGGACTACCTCAGATACGCAGTATTTT. It codes for CSATGTTSDTQYF.

This clonotype was seen only a few times. This chain uses TRBV9 with TRBJ2-5, with D perhaps TRBD1 (5 bases). This CDR3 comprises 14 residues. Germline V gene sequence: CDR1 SGDLS, CDR2 YYNGEE. Trimming removed 3 bases from V and 4 bases from J, with 13 bases in between. Written as DNA, the CDR3 is TGTGCCAGCAGCGCTCGACTGGGGCCAGAGACCCAGTACTTC. As protein: CASSARLGPETQYF.

A remark on this clonotype: A much bigger clone sits one base away, suggesting this may be a read error. The CDR3, as DNA: TGCAGCGTGGAGGCACAGTTCCGGGAGACCCAGCACTTC. Translating gives CSVEAQFRETQHF. The rearrangement uses TRBV29-1 and TRBJ2-5; possible D gene TRBD2, 6 bases. There are 13 residues in the CDR3. Per germline, CDR1 SQVTM and CDR2 ANQGSEA.

The V and J genes are TRBV19 and TRBJ2-1, with D uncertain. Germline V gene sequence: CDR1 LNHDA, CDR2 SQIVND (reference sequence). Deletions cut 7 bases from V and 5 bases from J, with 9 bases between. The CDR3 runs to 12 residues. The CDR3 sequence: CASMKTDNEQFF. The CDR3 bases are TGTGCCAGTATGAAGACCGACAATGAGCAGTTCTTC.

The table lists this clonotype with many counts. The gene calls are TRBV12-3 or TRBV12-4 and TRBJ1-4; D is ambiguous. This CDR3 comprises 15 residues. V lost 7 bases and J 4 bases, leaving 16 bases between the germline ends. The CDR3 bases are TGTGCCAGCACCCCCCGGTGGGGTGTTAATGAAAAACTGTTTTTT. Protein product: CASTPRWGVNEKLFF.

This clonotype has a count of ten or more. The gene calls are TRBV9 and TRBJ2-1; the D is unclear. The V end lost 4 bases, the J end lost 5 bases, and 16 bases lay between the germline ends. Looked up from germline, CDR1 is SGDLS and CDR2 is YYNGEE. This CDR3 is 15 amino acids long. Here the CDR3 reads CASSPWSSANNEQFF. CDR3 nucleotide sequence: TGTGCCAGCAGCCCCTGGAGCAGCGCAAACAATGAGCAGTTCTTC.

The chain carries TRBV28 and TRBJ2-7, with 8 positions matching TRBD1. CDR3 length: 19 amino acids. The V gene end was trimmed by 4 bases and the J gene end by 4 bases; junction bases not matched to a gene: 21. From germline, CDR1 is MDHEN and CDR2 SYDVKM. DNA for the CDR3: TGTGCCAGCAGTTCGCTGACAGGGGATTGGGAGCGAGGATTTTACGAGCAGTACTTC. It is translated as CASSSLTGDWERGFYEQYF.

Ten or more counts support this clonotype. The chain is built from TRBV5-1 and TRBJ2-3; 9 bases fit TRBD2. The CDR3 sequence is 17 residues long. V gave up 7 bases and J gave up 5 bases; unmatched junction bases: 17. Germline-derived CDR1 and CDR2 are SGHRS and YFSETQ. As DNA, the CDR3 is TGCGCCAGCTACTCGCGTCTCCGCGGGGGGGCCGAAGATACGCAGTATTTT. It yields the protein CASYSRLRGGAEDTQYF.

This clonotype has ten or more counts. The CDR3 here is CASSPGLAGEGELFF. The CDR3 region has the DNA TGTGCCAGCAGTCCGGGACTAGCGGGAGAAGGGGAGCTGTTTTTT. This chain links TRBV12-3 or TRBV12-4 with TRBJ2-2, with 14 bases that match TRBD2. The V and J ends lost 5 bases and 8 bases, in that order; junction bases with no gene match: 4. This CDR3 contains 15 residues.

With respect to this clonotype: This is likely an artifact of a read error, given a far larger clone one base away. V and J are TRBV6-2 or TRBV6-3 and TRBJ2-2, with D perhaps matching TRBD2 (5 bases). In germline, CDR1 is MNHEY, CDR2 SVGEGT. The CDR3 totals 14 residues. The CDR3 DNA sequence: TGTGCCAGCAAACAAGACCCTTCCCACGGGGAGCCGTTTTTT. It yields the protein CASKQDPSHGEPFF.

This clonotype was seen many times. The rearrangement uses TRBV5-1 and TRBJ2-1, with a possible D match to TRBD1 (5 bases). Between the trimmed V and J ends, which lost 0 bases and 6 bases, there was a span of 13 bases. The CDR3 covers 15 residues. Germline CDR1 SGHRS, CDR2 YFSETQ. CDR3 region: CASSLVLTVGNEQFF. Here the CDR3 DNA reads TGCGCCAGCAGCTTGGTCTTGACAGTCGGCAATGAGCAGTTCTTC.

This clonotype was seen more than once but under ten times. Relative to the germline gene, one junction end is altered; a read error may explain this. V and J are TRBV20-1 and TRBJ2-1; 9 positions agree with TRBD1. The CDR3 length is 13 residues. CDR1 and CDR2 from the germline V gene are DFQATT and SNEGSKA (reference sequence). This chain's CDR3 is CSAHDPDRGWDHF. CDR3 bases: TGCAGTGCCCACGATCCGGACAGGGGATGGGATCACTTC.

This clonotype was detected many times. J is TRBJ2-7 and V is TRBV5-5; 10 bases are shared with TRBD2. The V gene's germline CDR1 is SGHKS and CDR2 YYEKEE (reference sequence). With V trimmed by 0 bases and J by 5 bases, 8 bases remained unmatched. This CDR3 has 16 residues. CDR3 in DNA: TGTGCCAGCAGCTTGGTTGAGGGACTAGCGATTGACGAGCAGTACTTC. Protein: CASSLVEGLAIDEQYF.

Remarks on this clonotype: This likely reflects a read error, since a far larger clone is one base away. This rearrangement joins TRBV28 to TRBJ2-5; TRBD2 might be the D (5 bases). The DNA end lines up better with TRBJ2-1; the J call may be wrong. In germline, CDR1 is MDHEN, CDR2 SYDVKM. The CDR3 has 13 amino acids. In nucleotides, the CDR3 is TGTGCCAGCAGTGATACTCTTCGGAGGGAGCAGTTCTTC. Its protein is CASSDTLRREQFF.

This clonotype was recorded at least ten times. The rearrangement links TRBV11-2 to TRBJ2-7; D might be TRBD2 (5 bases). Germline V gene sequence: CDR1 SGHAT, CDR2 FQNNGV. The CDR3 is made up of 13 amino acids. V shed 3 bases and J shed 6 bases, with 12 bases lying between them. The CDR3, as DNA: TGTGCCAGCAGCTTCCAACAGAGGGCCGAGCAGTACTTC. This gives the protein CASSFQQRAEQYF.

This clonotype was counted many times. This CDR3 is CASSFEGSGNTIYF. For the CDR3, the DNA is TGTGCCAGCAGTTTCGAAGGCTCTGGAAACACCATATATTTT. This chain links TRBV12-3 or TRBV12-4 with TRBJ1-3; no firm D call. V was trimmed by 3 bases and J by 0 bases, leaving 6 bases between them. The CDR3 consists of 14 residues.

The V call is TRBV30, the J call TRBJ1-5; 10 nucleotides agree with TRBD1. This CDR3 has 14 residues. The V gene's germline CDR1 is GTSNPN and CDR2 SVGIG (reference sequence). After removal of 5 bases from V and 5 bases from J, the junction contained 6 bases not matched to a gene. CDR3 DNA sequence: TGTGCCTGGTCTATGGGGACAGGGGATCAGCCCCAGCATTTT. Protein: CAWSMGTGDQPQHF.

This clonotype was detected ten times or more. The chain links TRBV18 to TRBJ2-1; no reliable D call. This CDR3 has 13 amino acids. V was shortened by 1 base and J by 5 bases, with 6 bases between the two germline ends. CDR1 KGHSH and CDR2 LQKENI come from the germline V gene. The CDR3 nucleotides read TGTGCCAGCTCACCACTACTTCACAATGAGCAGTTCTTC. Protein: CASSPLLHNEQFF.

This clonotype was counted at least ten times. The chain recombines TRBV2 with TRBJ1-2, with D hard to call. CDR1 and CDR2 (germline): SNHLY, FYNNEI. This CDR3 is built from 13 residues. The V end was cut by 4 bases, the J end by 7 bases, with 13 bases between. In DNA form, the CDR3 reads TGTGCCAGCAGTGCGGGGTTTGAGGGTGGCTACACCTTC. It codes for CASSAGFEGGYTF.